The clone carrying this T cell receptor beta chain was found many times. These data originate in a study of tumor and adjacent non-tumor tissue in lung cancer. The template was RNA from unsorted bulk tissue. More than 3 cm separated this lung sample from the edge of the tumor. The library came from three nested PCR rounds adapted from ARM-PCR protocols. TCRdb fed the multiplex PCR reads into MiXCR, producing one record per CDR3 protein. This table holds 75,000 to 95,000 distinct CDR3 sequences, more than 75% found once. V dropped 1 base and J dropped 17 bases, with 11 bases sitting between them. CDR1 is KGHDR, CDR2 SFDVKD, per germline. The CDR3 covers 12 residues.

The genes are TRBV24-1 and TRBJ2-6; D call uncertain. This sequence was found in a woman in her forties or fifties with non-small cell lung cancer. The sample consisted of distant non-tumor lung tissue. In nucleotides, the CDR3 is TGTGCCACCAGTGATTTAAACGGCAGGATGACTTTC. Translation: CATSDLNGRMTF.